This is a list of T cell receptor beta chains from one sample in a study of T cells in narcolepsy. Measured with immunoSEQ multiplex PCR; TCRdb has only the in-frame clones, and not every one. Found here are some 30,000 clones, 84% of them singletons; the top ten hold 0.95% to 1.5%. Sequencing was carried out using CD45RA- memory CD4+ T cells from PBMCs. The source of these receptors is a human donor with narcolepsy. Both conserved end residues are trimmed from each CDR3.

v_call	j_call	cdr3_aa
TRBV2	TRBJ1-1	ASSPEGFTEAF
TRBV7-8	TRBJ2-2	ASSTTGSQSGELF
TRBV7-9	TRBJ1-2	ASGRRGEGYT
TRBV5-6	TRBJ2-2	ASSPTGGGDGELF
TRBV19	TRBJ1-2	ASSIGLRAGEKNYGYT
TRBV7-8	TRBJ2-1	ASSSRTVNLF
TRBV19	TRBJ1-1	ASSLGQRSTEAF
TRBV5-4	TRBJ1-1	ASGRGGGVEAF
TRBV6-1	TRBJ1-1	ASNEQGYTEAF
TRBV10-1	TRBJ1-1	ASSDRGRTEAF
TRBV7-3	TRBJ2-2	ASSLDRRGTGELF
TRBV5-1	TRBJ2-3	ASSLGPVTSNTQY
TRBV18	TRBJ1-1	ASSPGQGNTEAF
TRBV4-3	TRBJ1-1	ASSQGSTGDTEAF
TRBV19	TRBJ1-4	ASSIRHRVNEKLF
TRBV21-1	TRBJ1-1	ASSSRTGHNTEAF
TRBV19	TRBJ1-4	ASSLLGRTEKLF
TRBV5-6	TRBJ1-2	ASSSGQGMGGYT
TRBV5-6	TRBJ2-1	ASSSGGRQTDNEQF
TRBV5-1	TRBJ2-1	ASSSRDPWANEQF
TRBV2	TRBJ2-3	ASSGVAGGDTQY
TRBV15	TRBJ2-3	ATSRGKSGGRGSTDTQY
TRBV7-8	TRBJ1-5	ASSRDSGPENQPQH
TRBV19	TRBJ2-3	ASRDPGERSDTQY
TRBV7-6	TRBJ1-5	ASSLSSDNQPQH
TRBV5-1	TRBJ2-2	ASQGEASTGELF
TRBV21-1	TRBJ2-2	ASNDRGGTNTGELF
TRBV7-8	TRBJ2-3	ASSKNTDTQY
TRBV7-9	TRBJ1-3	ASSTDGNTIY
TRBV15	TRBJ2-7	ATSRPSSGGTSYEQY
TRBV6-1	TRBJ1-2	ASGRVDWQGYT
TRBV28	TRBJ2-4	ASSLGPLATQY
TRBV2	TRBJ1-4	ASSEAGNHNEKLF
TRBV28	TRBJ1-2	ASSSGDRLNYGYT
TRBV7-2	TRBJ2-1	ASSRTVYNEQF
TRBV28	TRBJ2-3	ATAYGGGITDTQY
TRBV5-4	TRBJ1-6	ASSSNPTGSYNSPLH
TRBV5-4	TRBJ2-2	ASSLRTNTGELF
TRBV10-2	TRBJ2-5	ASSEGLARTQY
TRBV7-9	TRBJ2-7	ASSPDVLEQY
TRBV19	TRBJ1-5	ASSRPGDQPQH
TRBV18	TRBJ1-1	ASSLAPPGRTEAF
TRBV19	TRBJ2-2	ASSIAGTGELF
TRBV7-2	TRBJ1-1	ASSFGQVAF
TRBV27	TRBJ2-7	VSGPPGVTYEQY
TRBV10-3	TRBJ2-1	AISGSGTYNEQF
TRBV11-2	TRBJ1-2	ASSPLGAGAGCT